One sample yielded the 12 T cell receptor beta chains listed below, sequenced in a study of radiation and T cells in renal cell carcinoma. As for time point: baseline pretreatment blood. The sample's treatment: 15 Gy SBRT to primary tumor, nephrectomy 4 weeks later. Libraries were prepared by immunoSEQ multiplex PCR; TCRdb keeps only in-frame clonotypes and omits some of them. This sample has about 88,000 clones, with about 86% found just once. The sample here was blood, taken from a patient whose treatment included radiotherapy and nephrectomy. These TCRs come from a man in his fifties with renal cell carcinoma.

V gene TRBV11-2 combines with J gene TRBJ1-4; a possible D gene is TRBD1 (5 bases). V lost 4 bases, J lost 4 bases, and 10 bases lay in between. Germline V gene sequence: CDR1 SGHAT, CDR2 FQNNGV. The CDR3 sequence is 14 residues long. The CDR3 here is CASSSRQINEKLFF. CDR3 nucleotides: TGTGCCAGCAGCTCCCGACAGATTAATGAAAAACTGTTTTTT.

The rearrangement joins TRBV5-1 to TRBJ2-3; a weak D match, TRBD2 (5 bases). CDR1 and CDR2 (germline): SGHRS, YFSETQ. The CDR3 contains 14 residues. V lost 5 bases and J lost 5, with 15 bases in between. The CDR3 DNA is TGCGCCAGCAGTAAGGCCCCCGGGGAAGATACGCAGTATTTT. Residues: CASSKAPGEDTQYF.

The J gene is TRBJ2-2, the V gene TRBV9; D may correspond to TRBD1 or TRBD2 (5 bases each). V lost 0 bases to trimming and J lost 0 bases, with 9 bases between them. This CDR3 comprises 16 residues. The germline CDR1 and CDR2 sequences are SGDLS and YYNGEE. CDR3 in amino acids: CASSVGVGANTGELFF. The CDR3 nucleotides are TGTGCCAGCAGCGTAGGGGTGGGGGCGAACACCGGGGAGCTGTTTTTT. The full variable domain, rest sourced from reference TRBV9 and TRBJ2-2, is DSGVTQTPKHLITATGQRVTLRCSPRSGDLSVYWYQQSLDQGLQFLIQYYNGEERAKGNILERFSAQQFPDLHSELNLSSLELGDSALYFCASSVGVGANTGELFFGEGSRLTVL.

The chain employs TRBV7-3 and TRBJ2-5; weak D call: TRBD1 (6 bases). V lost 5 bases, J lost 5 bases, and 12 bases lay in between. The germline gives CDR1 SGHTA, CDR2 FQGTGA. The CDR3 is 13 amino acids. The DNA for the CDR3 is TGTGCCAGCAGCCCGGCGAGGGGGGAGACCCAGTACTTC. It encodes CASSPARGETQYF.

V and J are TRBV7-2 and TRBJ2-7; D gene ambiguous. The CDR3 has 14 amino acids. V lost 2 bases, J lost 0 bases, and 8 bases lay in between. Germline V gene data show CDR1 as SGHTA and CDR2 as FQGNSA. CDR3 DNA sequence: TGTGCCAGCAGCTTATCGCTGGGCTCCTACGAGCAGTACTTC. Residues: CASSLSLGSYEQYF.

The rearrangement joins TRBV6-6 to TRBJ1-1; TRBD1 matches at 7 bases. The J segment lost 6 bases and the V segment lost 1 base, leaving 8 bases of the junction unmatched. The CDR3 covers 15 residues. CDR1 MNHNY and CDR2 SVGAGI come from the germline V gene (reference sequence). This CDR3 is CASSYLATGQSEAFF. CDR3 DNA sequence: TGTGCCAGCAGTTACTTGGCGACAGGGCAGTCTGAAGCTTTCTTT.

The chain combines TRBV2 with TRBJ2-7; TRBD1 might be the D (7 bases). V lost 4 bases and J lost 1, with 17 bases in between. This CDR3 is built from 16 residues. Germline-derived CDR1 and CDR2 are SNHLY and FYNNEI. Written as DNA, the CDR3 is TGTGCCAGCAGTGCAGGGGGGCTATCCCTATCCTACGAGCAGTACTTC. It encodes CASSAGGLSLSYEQYF.

The table lists this clone with a few counts. The chain employs TRBV11-1 and TRBJ2-1; TRBD2 aligns across 7 bases. CDR1 and CDR2 from the germline V gene are SGHAT and FQDESV (reference sequence). The V segment lost 6 bases and the J segment 8 bases; nucleotides outside the gene matches: 13. The CDR3 spans 15 residues. The CDR3 loop reads CASRHRLAQDDEQFF. For the CDR3, the DNA is TGTGCCAGCAGGCATAGACTAGCTCAGGATGATGAGCAGTTCTTC.

The chain combines TRBV27 with TRBJ1-5; D is undetermined. The CDR3 covers 15 residues. The V and J ends lost 0 bases and 5 bases respectively, with 11 bases between them. Germline CDR1 MNHEY, CDR2 SMNVEV (reference sequence). CDR3 sequence: CASSLSWALDQPQHF. Written as DNA, the CDR3 is TGTGCCAGCAGTTTATCGTGGGCGTTAGATCAGCCCCAGCATTTT.

The chain combines TRBV5-4 with TRBJ2-5, with TRBD2 identical over 9 bases. With 4 bases clipped from V and 2 bases from J, the junction kept 3 bases outside the gene matches. Germline lookup yields CDR1 SGHNT and CDR2 YYREEE (reference sequence). The CDR3 has 14 residues. The CDR3 here is CASSHSGSQETQYF. In nucleotides, the CDR3 is TGTGCCAGCAGCCATAGCGGGAGTCAAGAGACCCAGTACTTC.

V usage is TRBV30 and J usage is TRBJ2-7; D is unclear. Per the germline V gene, CDR1 is GTSNPN and CDR2 is SVGIG (reference sequence). Between the trimmed V and J ends, which lost 0 bases and 9 bases, there was a span of 9 bases. The CDR3 contains 11 residues. The CDR3 is CAWSVSLWQYF. DNA for the CDR3: TGTGCCTGGAGTGTAAGTTTGTGGCAGTACTTC.

The J gene is TRBJ1-6, the V gene TRBV6-5, with TRBD1 as a possible D gene (5 bases). From germline, CDR1 is MNHEY and CDR2 SVGAGI. The CDR3 runs to 13 residues. V was trimmed by 6 bases and J by 12 bases, leaving 15 bases between them. For the CDR3, the DNA is TGTGCCAGCAGGGCCTCTGAGGGACTACCCCTCCACTTT. Protein sequence: CASRASEGLPLHF.